These T cell receptor beta chains were read from a single sample in a study of T-cell memory formation after mild COVID-19. In TCRdb, the 5' RACE reads were re-called with MiXCR into one record per CDR3 protein. The table has some 210,000 distinct CDR3 sequences, around 25% seen once. The sample comprised PBMCs or a T cell subset sorted from them (not recorded which). The receptors originated from an adult woman who had mild COVID-19 (a few samples of this study predate the infection). Cell type and time point are not known. CDR3s include the opening cysteine and the closing phenylalanine or tryptophan. Each record gives: J gene, clone size, D gene, V gene, CDR3 protein, CDR3 DNA. D genes are given only for firm matches. Not every row has a clone size; where given, it reads once, few, many or a size class.

j_gene: TRBJ2-1
abundance: -
d_gene: -
v_gene: TRBV24-1
CDR3aa: CATSDLRATYNEQFF
CDR3nt: TGTGCCACCAGTGATTTGCGAGCTACCTACAATGAGCAGTTCTTC

j_gene: TRBJ2-3
abundance: many
d_gene: TRBD2
v_gene: TRBV23-1
CDR3aa: CASSRGNGGREDQSSTDTQYF
CDR3nt: TGCGCCAGCAGTCGGGGCAATGGTGGGCGGGAGGACCAGTCGTCCACAGATACGCAGTATTTT

j_gene: TRBJ1-6
abundance: -
d_gene: TRBD1
v_gene: TRBV19
CDR3aa: CASSPRTGLMNSPLHF
CDR3nt: TGTGCCAGTAGTCCTCGGACAGGGCTAATGAATTCACCCCTCCACTTT

j_gene: TRBJ2-7
abundance: -
d_gene: TRBD2
v_gene: TRBV5-1
CDR3aa: CASSGSGTSSYEQYF
CDR3nt: TGCGCCAGCAGCGGGTCCGGGACTAGCTCCTACGAGCAGTACTTC

j_gene: TRBJ1-1
abundance: -
d_gene: -
v_gene: TRBV20-1
CDR3aa: CSAPRGESSLAFF
CDR3nt: TGCAGTGCTCCGAGAGGGGAGTCTAGTTTAGCTTTCTTT

j_gene: TRBJ2-3
abundance: -
d_gene: -
v_gene: TRBV4-1
CDR3aa: CASSPHGTVSTDTQYF
CDR3nt: TGCGCCAGCAGCCCCCATGGGACGGTGAGCACAGATACGCAGTATTTT

j_gene: TRBJ2-6
abundance: few
d_gene: TRBD1
v_gene: TRBV15
CDR3aa: CATSRDYPGQTGAGANVLTF
CDR3nt: TGTGCCACCAGCAGAGATTATCCCGGGCAAACAGGGGCTGGGGCCAACGTCCTGACTTTC

j_gene: TRBJ2-1
abundance: -
d_gene: -
v_gene: TRBV1
CDR3aa: CTSSQAGLADYNEQFF
CDR3nt: TGCACCAGCAGCCAAGCGGGACTAGCGGATTACAATGAGCAGTTCTTC

j_gene: TRBJ2-7
abundance: once
d_gene: -
v_gene: TRBV10-3
CDR3aa: CAISESTSEQYF
CDR3nt: TGTGCCATCAGTGAGTCGACATCAGAGCAGTACTTC

j_gene: TRBJ2-1
abundance: few
d_gene: TRBD2
v_gene: TRBV7-6
CDR3aa: CASSLVPAGGLYPYNEQFF
CDR3nt: TGTGCCAGCAGCTTAGTTCCAGCGGGGGGGCTATACCCCTACAATGAGCAGTTCTTC

j_gene: TRBJ2-3
abundance: -
d_gene: -
v_gene: TRBV7-8
CDR3aa: CASSSRGEDTQYF
CDR3nt: TGTGCCAGCAGCTCACGAGGAGAAGATACGCAGTATTTT

j_gene: TRBJ2-7
abundance: -
d_gene: -
v_gene: TRBV27
CDR3aa: CASRSLGARYEQYF
CDR3nt: TGTGCCAGCCGCAGCTTGGGGGCGCGGTACGAGCAGTACTTC

j_gene: TRBJ1-6
abundance: -
d_gene: TRBD1
v_gene: TRBV9
CDR3aa: CASSAGQGLESPLHF
CDR3nt: TGTGCCAGCAGCGCAGGACAGGGGTTAGAATCACCCCTCCACTTT

j_gene: TRBJ2-1
abundance: -
d_gene: -
v_gene: TRBV24-1
CDR3aa: CATSDFGGREGRNNEQFF
CDR3nt: TGTGCCACCAGTGATTTTGGGGGGCGGGAAGGACGTAACAATGAGCAGTTCTTC

j_gene: TRBJ1-1
abundance: few
d_gene: -
v_gene: TRBV7-9
CDR3aa: CASSVSTGGAFF
CDR3nt: TGTGCCAGCAGCGTATCAACAGGAGGAGCTTTCTTT

j_gene: TRBJ2-1
abundance: once
d_gene: -
v_gene: TRBV24-1
CDR3aa: CATSHRAGYNEQFF
CDR3nt: TGTGCCACCAGTCACAGGGCCGGCTACAATGAGCAGTTCTTC

j_gene: TRBJ2-4
abundance: many
d_gene: -
v_gene: TRBV5-6
CDR3aa: CASSYRTVLAKNIQYF
CDR3nt: TGTGCCAGCAGCTACAGGACAGTACTAGCCAAAAACATTCAGTACTTC

j_gene: TRBJ2-2
abundance: -
d_gene: TRBD1
v_gene: TRBV29-1
CDR3aa: CSARDRVNTGELFF
CDR3nt: TGCAGCGCTAGGGACAGGGTGAACACCGGGGAGCTGTTTTTT

j_gene: TRBJ2-7
abundance: -
d_gene: -
v_gene: TRBV27
CDR3aa: CASSPASARDTQYEQYF
CDR3nt: TGTGCCAGCAGCCCTGCCTCCGCTCGGGACACCCAATACGAGCAGTACTTC

j_gene: TRBJ2-5
abundance: few
d_gene: TRBD2
v_gene: TRBV5-4
CDR3aa: CASSPSGVEETQYF
CDR3nt: TGTGCCAGCAGCCCTAGCGGGGTCGAGGAGACCCAGTACTTC

j_gene: TRBJ1-5
abundance: few
d_gene: -
v_gene: TRBV5-8
CDR3aa: CASSLDSWGNQPQHF
CDR3nt: TGTGCCAGCAGCTTGGACAGTTGGGGAAATCAGCCCCAGCATTTT

j_gene: TRBJ2-3
abundance: few
d_gene: TRBD2
v_gene: TRBV4-3
CDR3aa: CASSQEFGTSGLTDTQYF
CDR3nt: TGCGCCAGCAGCCAAGAGTTTGGTACTAGCGGGCTCACAGATACGCAGTATTTT